These 28 T cell receptor beta chains came from one sample sequenced in a study of shared clonotypes between healthy human individuals (dated by TCRdb to 2020 to 2022). The library was obtained by the immunoSEQ multiplex PCR assay. TCRdb stores this immuneACCESS table with in-frame sequences only. Part of the clones is absent; in the studies checked, under half of the shortfall reflects unresolved V genes, and no reason is known for the rest. This sample holds about 1,500,000 clones; around 97% were observed only once. In total, the top ten clones hold roughly 1.2% of the sample. Specimen: naive CD4+ T cells sorted from blood. The sample's cell subset or site label is to be understood as: CD45RA+ positively selected. The receptors stem from a man younger than 40 in good health.

The V and J genes are TRBV7-9 and TRBJ2-3, with D unclear. Germline assignment: CDR1 SEHNR and CDR2 FQNEAQ (reference sequence). This CDR3 is 14 amino acids long. V was cut by 7 bases and J by 4 bases, with 15 bases left in between. Written as DNA, the CDR3 is TGTGCCAGCACCCAAGGTACCCACCCAGATACGCAGTATTTT. Translated, it gives CASTQGTHPDTQYF. The full variable domain, with the rest looked up from reference TRBV7-9 and TRBJ2-3, is DTGVSQNPRHKITKRGQNVTFRCDPISEHNRLYWYRQTLGQGPEFLTYFQNEAQLEKSRLLSDRFSAERPKGSFSTLEIQRTEQGDSAMYLCASTQGTHPDTQYFGPGTRLTVL.

The rearrangement uses TRBV6-6 and TRBJ2-1; D not resolved. CDR3 size: 14 residues. The ends were cut back, 6 bases at V and 10 bases at J, with 19 bases in the middle. The germline V gene encodes CDR1 MNHNY and CDR2 SVGAGI (reference sequence). For the CDR3, the DNA is TGTGCCAGCAGGCCAGTCTTGTTGGCGCTCGAGCAGTTCTTC. Translated, it gives CASRPVLLALEQFF.

The chain uses TRBV6-1 and TRBJ2-1; 7 bases line up with TRBD2. Germline V CDR1 and CDR2: MNHNS, SASEGT. The trim removed 6 bases at V and 4 bases at J, leaving 3 bases unmatched. The CDR3 spans 13 residues. The CDR3 coding sequence is TGTGCCAGCAGCTCTAGCGGATACAATGAGCAGTTCTTC. Protein product: CASSSSGYNEQFF.

The table lists this clone with a count of one. The chain employs TRBV18 and TRBJ2-1; 11 bases fit TRBD2. Trimming cost V 3 bases and J 5 bases; bases outside gene matches: 9. The CDR3 is 17 amino acids. Germline V gene lookup returns CDR1 KGHSH and CDR2 LQKENI. CDR3 residues: CASSPFTSGSFHNEQFF. The DNA of the CDR3 is TGTGCCAGCTCACCCTTCACTAGCGGGAGCTTCCACAATGAGCAGTTCTTC.

The gene calls are TRBV4-3 and TRBJ2-2; D may correspond to TRBD1 or TRBD2 (5 bases each). CDR3 length: 15 residues. Looked up from germline, CDR1 is LGHNA and CDR2 is YSLEER. V gave up 3 bases and J gave up 4 bases, with 12 bases separating them. CDR3: CASSQGELLTGELFF. Here the CDR3 DNA reads TGCGCCAGCAGCCAGGGGGAACTCCTCACCGGGGAGCTGTTTTTT.

On this clone: Other DNA sequences in this specimen translate into the identical CDR3. The V call is TRBV7-9, the J call TRBJ1-5; the D gene is possibly TRBD1 (5 bases). V lost 2 bases to trimming and J lost 5 bases, with 7 bases between them. The CDR3 is 13 residues long. Looked up from germline, CDR1 is SEHNR and CDR2 is FQNEAQ (reference sequence). CDR3 sequence: CASSLTGYQPQHF. The CDR3 coding sequence is TGTGCCAGCAGCTTAACAGGTTATCAGCCCCAGCATTTT.

CDR3 nucleotide sequence: TGCAGCGCCCGGTCGGGGACAGCGAACACCGGGGAGCTGTTTTTT. Residues: CSARSGTANTGELFF. The V call is TRBV29-1, the J call TRBJ2-2; 7 nucleotides match TRBD1. The junction had 8 bases not matched to a gene; V was cut back by 7 bases and J by 0 bases. The CDR3 runs to 15 residues. Germline V gene sequence: CDR1 SQVTM, CDR2 ANQGSEA.

The chain has TRBV7-8 and TRBJ2-5; no clear D. From germline, CDR1 is SGHVS and CDR2 FQNEAQ. Trimming removed 0 bases from V and 5 bases from J, with 16 bases in between. CDR3 length: 16 residues. The CDR3 loop is CASSLAVGNSAETQYF. The CDR3 region has the DNA TGTGCCAGCAGCTTAGCGGTCGGAAACAGTGCTGAGACCCAGTACTTC.

The V and J genes are TRBV19 and TRBJ2-3; 7 nucleotides line up with TRBD1. The CDR3 covers 17 residues. J gave up 3 bases and V 3 bases, and 12 bases lay outside the gene matches. CDR1 LNHDA and CDR2 SQIVND come from the germline V gene (reference sequence). The CDR3 region has the DNA TGTGCCAGTAGTATCGTACAGGGGTTGGAGAGGACAGATACGCAGTATTTT. As protein: CASSIVQGLERTDTQYF.

V gene TRBV9 combines with J gene TRBJ2-3; TRBD2 might be the D (5 bases). CDR3 size: 17 residues. The V and J ends lost 4 bases and 0 bases respectively, with 18 bases between them. CDR1 SGDLS and CDR2 YYNGEE come from the germline V gene. CDR3 residues: CASSPRGGYRSTDTQYF. CDR3 DNA: TGTGCCAGCAGCCCTCGCGGAGGCTACCGCAGCACAGATACGCAGTATTTT.

To note about this clone: Other nucleotide sequences from this sample produce the same CDR3. The chain links TRBV9 to TRBJ2-3, with D perhaps TRBD1 (6 bases). The V gene's germline CDR1 is SGDLS and CDR2 YYNGEE. V gave up 2 bases and J gave up 4 bases, with 11 bases separating them. The CDR3 spans 14 residues. The CDR3 loop is CASSVGRGADTQYF. CDR3 in DNA: TGTGCCAGCAGCGTGGGCAGGGGTGCAGATACGCAGTATTTT.

This clone was seen only once. The rearrangement joins TRBV28 to TRBJ2-3, with 8 bases aligning to TRBD2. This CDR3 region has 16 residues. V was pared by 3 bases and J by 4 bases, with 9 bases of the junction left unmatched. In germline, CDR1 is MDHEN, CDR2 SYDVKM. The CDR3 loop reads CASSFTGGDLADTQYF. DNA of the CDR3: TGTGCCAGCAGTTTTACGGGAGGGGATCTAGCAGATACGCAGTATTTT. Filled out from reference TRBV28 and TRBJ2-3, the complete variable domain reads DVKVTQSSRYLVKRTGEKVFLECVQDMDHENMFWYRQDPGLGLRLIYFSYDVKMKEKGDIPEGYSVSREKKERFSLILESASTNQTSMYLCASSFTGGDLADTQYFGPGTRLTVL.

The rearrangement joins TRBV30 to TRBJ1-1, with D uncertain. Trimming cost V 2 bases and J 3 bases, with 10 bases left between them. The V gene's germline CDR1 is GTSNPN and CDR2 SVGIG (reference sequence). CDR3 length: 13 residues. The CDR3 region is CAWSTGRYTEAFF. DNA of the CDR3: TGTGCCTGGAGTACTGGCCGATACACTGAAGCTTTCTTT.

Details on this clone: This sample includes further DNA sequences coding for the same CDR3. This rearrangement joins TRBV28 to TRBJ2-1; D gene ambiguous. V lost 6 bases and J lost 2, with 5 bases in between. This CDR3 spans 12 amino acids. CDR1 MDHEN and CDR2 SYDVKM come from the germline V gene. CDR3 coding DNA: TGTGCCAGCAGCCCAACCTACAATGAGCAGTTCTTC. Its protein product is CASSPTYNEQFF.

To note about this clone: Other DNA variants within this sample encode the same CDR3. The V and J genes are TRBV5-6 and TRBJ2-4; D gene uncertain. The CDR3 loop spans 14 amino acids. Trimming removed 0 bases at V and 3 bases at J, with 7 bases between. The V gene's germline CDR1 is SGHDT and CDR2 YYEEEE. CDR3 sequence: CASSLDGVKNIQYF. Here the CDR3 DNA reads TGTGCCAGCAGCTTGGATGGCGTCAAAAACATTCAGTACTTC. Full variable domain (remainder filled in from reference TRBV5-6 and TRBJ2-4): DAGVTQSPTHLIKTRGQQVTLRCSPKSGHDTVSWYQQALGQGPQFIFQYYEEEERQRGNFPDRFSGHQFPNYSSELNVNALLLGDSALYLCASSLDGVKNIQYFGAGTRLSVL.

This chain connects TRBV6-1 to TRBJ1-1; perhaps TRBD1 as D (6 bases). The germline V gene encodes CDR1 MNHNS and CDR2 SASEGT. V lost 4 bases and J 4 bases, leaving 10 bases between the germline ends. The CDR3 totals 13 residues. CDR3 in amino acids: CASSVETGTEAFF. The DNA for the CDR3 is TGTGCCAGCAGTGTTGAGACAGGCACTGAAGCTTTCTTT.

The chain carries TRBV5-1 and TRBJ2-2; 8 nucleotides agree with TRBD1. Trimming cost V 2 bases and J 1 base; bases outside gene matches: 7. The germline V gene has CDR1 SGHRS and CDR2 YFSETQ. The CDR3 extends over 17 amino acids. The CDR3 is CASSLIGTGGNTGELFF. The DNA of the CDR3 is TGCGCCAGCAGCTTAATAGGGACAGGTGGGAACACCGGGGAGCTGTTTTTT.

The chain joins TRBV6-1 to TRBJ2-2; TRBD1 agrees at 11 bases. CDR3 size: 15 residues. The V segment lost 8 bases and the J segment 5 bases; nucleotides outside the gene matches: 7. Germline values: CDR1 MNHNS, CDR2 SASEGT. The CDR3 loop is CASRGQGVWTGELFF. The CDR3 bases are TGTGCCAGCCGGGGACAGGGGGTTTGGACCGGGGAGCTGTTTTTT.

The V and J genes are TRBV30 and TRBJ1-2, with no clear D. V gave up 5 bases and J gave up 8 bases, with 15 bases separating them. The CDR3 extends over 12 amino acids. Germline V gene data show CDR1 as GTSNPN and CDR2 as SVGIG (reference sequence). CDR3 DNA: TGTGCCTGGGGAAAGGAGCCCGCGGGCTACACCTTC. Translation gives CAWGKEPAGYTF.

A single count supports this clone. The chain employs TRBV11-2 and TRBJ2-6; TRBD2 agrees at 7 bases. From germline, CDR1 is SGHAT and CDR2 FQNNGV. The ends lost 7 bases at V and 2 bases at J; junction bases unmatched: 8. The CDR3 is 16 amino acids. The CDR3 loop is CASTLIGGAGANVLTF. The CDR3 nucleotides are TGTGCCAGCACCCTGATTGGGGGGGCTGGGGCCAACGTCCTGACTTTC.

This clone was recorded only once. The chain joins TRBV18 to TRBJ2-5, with a possible D match to TRBD1 (6 bases). This CDR3 is 14 amino acids long. The V end lost 3 bases, the J end lost 2 bases, and 10 bases lay between the germline ends. CDR1 KGHSH and CDR2 LQKENI come from the germline V gene. Here the CDR3 DNA reads TGTGCCAGCTCACCCGGGACACTTCAAGAGACCCAGTACTTC. Translated, it gives CASSPGTLQETQYF.

The gene calls are TRBV25-1 and TRBJ2-1; no clear D. Germline values: CDR1 MGHDK, CDR2 SYGVNS. Between the trimmed V and J ends, which lost 1 base and 9 bases, there was a span of 10 bases. The CDR3 contains 13 residues. CDR3 sequence reads: CASSEFLVGEQFF. CDR3 coding DNA: TGTGCCAGCAGTGAATTCTTAGTCGGTGAGCAGTTCTTC.

This chain connects TRBV10-3 to TRBJ1-1; weak D call: TRBD1 (6 bases). This CDR3 spans 15 amino acids. The germline gives CDR1 ENHRY, CDR2 SYGVKD. Trimming took off 2 bases at V and 1 base at J, with 11 bases between the two ends. DNA of the CDR3: TGTGCCATCAGTGAGGCGGGGGGGCCGAACACTGAAGCTTTCTTT. As protein: CAISEAGGPNTEAFF.

The CDR3 region has the DNA TGTGCCAGCAGCCAAGTAGGTCTAGCGGGAGGAAGAAGCTCCTACAATGAGCAGTTCTTC. Residues: CASSQVGLAGGRSSYNEQFF. The V gene is TRBV4-2, the J gene TRBJ2-1, with 11 bases fitting TRBD2. The CDR3 spans 20 residues. J gave up 0 bases and V 1 base, and 11 bases lay outside the gene matches. Germline CDR1 reads LGHNA; CDR2 reads YNFKEQ.

This clone has only one observation. The V call is TRBV28, the J call TRBJ2-7; D is ambiguous. The CDR3 spans 15 residues. V shed 5 bases and J shed 6 bases, with 20 bases lying between them. The germline CDR1 and CDR2 sequences are MDHEN and SYDVKM. The CDR3 is CASSTLGGGKGEQYF. Here the CDR3 DNA reads TGTGCCAGCAGTACCTTGGGCGGTGGTAAGGGCGAGCAGTACTTC.

This chain links TRBV28 with TRBJ2-7, with a tentative D call TRBD2 (5 bases). The germline CDR1 and CDR2 sequences are MDHEN and SYDVKM. The CDR3 covers 13 residues. The ends were cut back, 4 bases at V and 6 bases at J, with 13 bases in the middle. The CDR3 coding sequence is TGTGCCAGCAGTTATATGCCACGGGGCGAGCAGTACTTC. This sequence encodes CASSYMPRGEQYF.

V usage is TRBV7-3 and J usage is TRBJ1-5; D unresolved. Germline V gene data show CDR1 as SGHTA and CDR2 as FQGTGA. The CDR3 is made up of 13 amino acids. Trimming shortened V by 1 base and J by 5 bases, and 6 bases separated the two germline ends. Written as DNA, the CDR3 is TGTGCCAGCAGCTTAAATCCCGATCAGCCCCAGCATTTT. It is translated as CASSLNPDQPQHF. The whole variable domain, filled in from reference TRBV7-3 and TRBJ1-5, reads GAGVSQTPSNKVTEKGKYVELRCDPISGHTALYWYRQSLGQGPEFLIYFQGTGAADDSGLPNDRFFAVRPEGSVSTLKIQRTERGDSAVYLCASSLNPDQPQHFGDGTRLSIL.

J is TRBJ2-5 and V is TRBV6-1; TRBD2 aligns across 7 bases. The CDR3 sequence is 14 residues long. V lost 6 bases to trimming and J lost 4 bases; unmatched junction nucleotides: 8. CDR1 is MNHNS, CDR2 SASEGT, per germline. CDR3 protein: CASRLWGGVETQYF. In DNA, the CDR3 is TGTGCCAGCAGGCTCTGGGGAGGGGTAGAGACCCAGTACTTC.